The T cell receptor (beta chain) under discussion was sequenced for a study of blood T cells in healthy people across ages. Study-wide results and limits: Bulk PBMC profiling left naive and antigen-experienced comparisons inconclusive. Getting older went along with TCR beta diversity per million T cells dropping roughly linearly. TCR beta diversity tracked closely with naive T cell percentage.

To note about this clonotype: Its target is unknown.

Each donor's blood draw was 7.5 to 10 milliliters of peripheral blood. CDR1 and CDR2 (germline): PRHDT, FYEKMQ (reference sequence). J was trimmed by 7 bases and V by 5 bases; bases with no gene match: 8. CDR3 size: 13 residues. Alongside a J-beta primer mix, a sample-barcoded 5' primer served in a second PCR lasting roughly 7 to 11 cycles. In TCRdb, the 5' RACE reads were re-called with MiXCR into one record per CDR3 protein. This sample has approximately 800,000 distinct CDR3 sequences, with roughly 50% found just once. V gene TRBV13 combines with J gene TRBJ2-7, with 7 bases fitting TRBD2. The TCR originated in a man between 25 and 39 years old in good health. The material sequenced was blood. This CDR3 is CASSPGGGEEQYF. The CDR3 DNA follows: TGTGCCAGCAGCCCCGGGGGAGGGGAAGAGCAGTACTTC.